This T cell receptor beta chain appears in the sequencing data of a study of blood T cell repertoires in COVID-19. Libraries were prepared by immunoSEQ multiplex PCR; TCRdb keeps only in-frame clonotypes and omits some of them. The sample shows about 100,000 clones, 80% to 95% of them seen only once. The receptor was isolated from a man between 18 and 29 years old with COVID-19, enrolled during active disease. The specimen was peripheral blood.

CDR3 nucleotides: TGTGCCAGCAGCCCCCCGGTGCGGGGCACTGAAGCTTTCTTT. The encoded protein is CASSPPVRGTEAFF. J is TRBJ1-1 and V is TRBV9; D unresolved. The CDR3 extends over 14 amino acids. CDR1 and CDR2 (germline): SGDLS, YYNGEE. Trimming left V 4 bases short and J 4 bases short, with 14 bases between.